These 21 T cell receptor beta chains originate from one sample sequenced in a study of blood T cell repertoires in COVID-19. Some clones are missing from TCRdb's copy, which holds only in-frame ones; the method was immunoSEQ multiplex PCR. The table has 25,000 to 35,000 clones, less than 80% seen once. Sequenced: peripheral blood. Receptors were obtained from a boy under 10 years old with active or convalescent COVID-19.

The chain combines TRBV7-9 with TRBJ2-4; TRBD1 is a possible D gene (7 bases). Germline CDR1 reads SEHNR; CDR2 reads FQNEAQ (reference sequence). Trimming cost V 5 bases and J 6 bases, with 11 bases left between them. The CDR3 consists of 13 residues. This chain's CDR3 is CASSAEGANIQYF. The DNA for the CDR3 is TGTGCCAGCAGCGCGGAGGGGGCAAACATTCAGTACTTC.

This chain uses TRBV6-5 with TRBJ1-6; D is perhaps TRBD1 (5 bases). From germline, CDR1 is MNHEY and CDR2 SVGAGI. The V end lost 4 bases, the J end lost 7 bases, and 14 bases lay between the germline ends. CDR3 length: 15 amino acids. CDR3 in amino acids: CASSFRQMRNSPLHF. The CDR3, as DNA: TGTGCCAGCAGTTTCCGACAGATGAGAAATTCACCCCTCCACTTT.

The chain couples TRBV3-1 (or the pseudogene TRBV3-2) to TRBJ2-7, with 7 bases fitting TRBD2. The CDR3 is 14 amino acids. CDR1 is LGHDT and CDR2 is YNNKEL in the germline V gene (reference sequence). Trimming at V came to 0 bases and at J to 4 bases, leaving 3 bases not matched to a gene. This CDR3 is CASSQELAAYEQYF. Here the CDR3 DNA reads TGTGCCAGCAGCCAAGAGCTAGCGGCATACGAGCAGTACTTC.

There are a few counts of this clone. J is TRBJ2-1 and V is TRBV9; 9 bases agree with TRBD2. The length of the CDR3 is 15 residues. The J segment lost 15 bases and the V segment lost 0 bases, leaving 13 bases of the junction unmatched. Germline V CDR1 and CDR2: SGDLS, YYNGEE. Here the CDR3 DNA reads TGTGCCAGCAGCGTAGTAATTAGCGGGGGCCCCCCGTTGTTCTTC. This sequence encodes CASSVVISGGPPLFF. Full variable domain (remainder filled in from reference TRBV9 and TRBJ2-1): DSGVTQTPKHLITATGQRVTLRCSPRSGDLSVYWYQQSLDQGLQFLIQYYNGEERAKGNILERFSAQQFPDLHSELNLSSLELGDSALYFCASSVVISGGPPLFFGPGTRLTVL.

The chain carries TRBV7-8 and TRBJ2-4; possible D gene TRBD1, 6 bases. V lost 1 base, J lost 3 bases, and 7 bases lay in between. CDR1 is SGHVS, CDR2 FQNEAQ, per germline. There are 14 residues in the CDR3. For the CDR3, the DNA is TGTGCCAGCAGCTTAGTAGGGGGCAAAAACATTCAGTACTTC. Translated, it gives CASSLVGGKNIQYF. Combining the CDR3 with reference TRBV7-8 and TRBJ2-4 gives the whole variable domain GAGVSQSPRYKVAKRGQDVALRCDPISGHVSLFWYQQALGQGPEFLTYFQNEAQLDKSGLPSDRFFAERPEGSVSTLKIQRTQQEDSAVYLCASSLVGGKNIQYFGAGTRLSVL.

The rearrangement joins TRBV9 to TRBJ1-6; no definite D call. The CDR3 runs 11 residues. CDR1 and CDR2 from the germline V gene are SGDLS and YYNGEE. CDR3 region: CPGNPNSPLHF. In DNA form, the CDR3 reads TGTCCGGGGAACCCTAATTCACCCCTCCACTTT. Filled out from reference TRBV9 and TRBJ1-6, the complete variable domain reads DSGVTQTPKHLITATGQRVTLRCSPRSGDLSVYWYQQSLDQGLQFLIQYYNGEERAKGNILERFSAQQFPDLHSELNLSSLELGDSALYFCPGNPNSPLHFGNGTRLTVT.

The chain uses TRBV9 and TRBJ2-2, with TRBD2 matching 8 bases. CDR1 and CDR2 from the germline V gene are SGDLS and YYNGEE. V trimming: 4 bases; J trimming: 6 bases; junction bases outside the gene matches: 17. This CDR3 region has 18 residues. Here the CDR3 DNA reads TGTGCCAGCAGCTCCCCAGCGGGGGCCTCCCCAGTTCCCGGGGAGCTGTTTTTT. Residues: CASSSPAGASPVPGELFF.

CDR3 nucleotide sequence: TGCGCCAGCAGCTTTGGGGCGGGGTCCTACAATGAGCAGTTCTTC. Its protein is CASSFGAGSYNEQFF. The chain is built from TRBV5-1 and TRBJ2-1, with D possibly matching TRBD2 (6 bases). CDR1 is SGHRS, CDR2 YFSETQ, per germline. The CDR3 is 15 amino acids. The germline V and J ends were trimmed by 2 bases and 1 base, with 10 bases remaining between them.

The V call is TRBV4-1, the J call TRBJ1-2; D might be TRBD1 (5 bases). Germline V CDR1 and CDR2: MGHRA, YSYEKL. V lost 0 bases to trimming and J lost 3 bases, with 23 bases between them. The CDR3 consists of 19 residues. The CDR3 is CASSQDRPRPRREDYGYTF. CDR3 DNA: TGCGCCAGCAGCCAAGATCGCCCCCGCCCCCGCAGGGAGGACTATGGCTACACCTTC.

The rearrangement joins TRBV12-5 to TRBJ1-1, with a tentative D call TRBD1 (6 bases). Per germline, CDR1 LGHNT and CDR2 FRNRAP. The V and J ends lost 0 bases and 1 base respectively, with 24 bases between them. CDR3 length equals 20 residues. CDR3 sequence (DNA): TGTGCTAGTGGTTTGGTATTATTTGGGATTGGGGGCAGAGAGAACACTGAAGCTTTCTTT. Translation: CASGLVLFGIGGRENTEAFF.

The chain has TRBV7-2 and TRBJ1-2; 8 positions agree with TRBD1. CDR1 SGHTA and CDR2 FQGNSA come from the germline V gene. The CDR3 length is 14 residues. The junction had 4 bases not matched to a gene; V was cut back by 5 bases and J by 2 bases. The CDR3 is CASSPRTGNYGYTF. DNA of the CDR3: TGTGCCAGCAGCCCCCGGACAGGGAACTATGGCTACACCTTC.

CDR3 protein: CASSGLADYNEQFF. Written as DNA, the CDR3 is TGTGCCAGCTCCGGACTAGCGGACTACAATGAGCAGTTCTTC. This chain uses TRBV7-9 with TRBJ2-1; 10 positions agree with TRBD2. The J segment lost 3 bases and the V segment lost 8 bases, leaving 4 bases of the junction unmatched. Germline CDR1 SEHNR, CDR2 FQNEAQ (reference sequence). The CDR3 totals 14 residues.

This clone has only a few counts. V is TRBV27 and J is TRBJ1-1; 7 positions agree with TRBD1. CDR3 size: 15 residues. Unmatched junction bases numbered 6, after V lost 2 bases and J lost 3 bases. Germline assignment: CDR1 MNHEY and CDR2 SMNVEV (reference sequence). CDR3 loop: CASSLGDSLYTEAFF. The CDR3 nucleotides are TGTGCCAGCAGTTTAGGGGACAGCCTCTACACTGAAGCTTTCTTT.

This clone was seen only a few times. The chain carries TRBV6-5 and TRBJ1-2; 8 bases match TRBD1. CDR3 length equals 13 residues. Germline loops: CDR1 MNHEY, CDR2 SVGAGI. The J segment lost 4 bases and the V segment lost 6 bases, leaving 4 bases of the junction unmatched. The CDR3 DNA is TGTGCCAGCAGACGGGGACAGGCCTATGGCTACACCTTC. It is translated as CASRRGQAYGYTF.

The count of this clone is one. This rearrangement joins TRBV29-1 to TRBJ2-4; TRBD2 matches 11 bases. Germline CDR1 and CDR2: SQVTM and ANQGSEA. V dropped 1 base and J dropped 16; count of bases not matched to a gene: 18. The CDR3 has 16 amino acids. CDR3 region: CSVEGGGLAVQKPLYF. The CDR3 nucleotides read TGCAGCGTTGAAGGAGGGGGACTAGCGGTTCAAAAGCCGCTCTACTTC.

The count of this clone is one. V and J are TRBV5-1 and TRBJ2-7, with D possibly being TRBD2 (6 bases). Germline V lookup: CDR1 SGHRS, CDR2 YFSETQ. The CDR3 has 14 residues. Deletions cut 1 base from V and 4 bases from J, with 12 bases between. The CDR3, as DNA: TGCGCCAGCAGCTTGTGGAGGGGAAGATACGAGCAGTACTTC. Translated, it gives CASSLWRGRYEQYF.

This chain connects TRBV30 to TRBJ2-7; maybe TRBD2 (6 bases). Per the germline V gene, CDR1 is GTSNPN and CDR2 is SVGIG (reference sequence). V was clipped by 2 bases and J by 3 bases, with 11 bases between them. There are 13 residues in the CDR3. CDR3 sequence: CAWSIGGIYEQYF. In nucleotides, the CDR3 is TGTGCCTGGAGTATAGGCGGGATCTACGAGCAGTACTTC.

V and J are TRBV13 and TRBJ1-1; no clear D gene. Trimming pared 2 bases from V and 2 bases from J, leaving 3 bases between. Germline values: CDR1 PRHDT, CDR2 FYEKMQ (reference sequence). The CDR3 is 12 residues long. In nucleotides, the CDR3 is TGTGCCAGCAGCTTATCTAACACTGAAGCTTTCTTT. Translating it yields CASSLSNTEAFF.

The chain links TRBV10-3 to TRBJ1-1, with a tentative D call TRBD1 (5 bases). The CDR3 loop spans 14 amino acids. V lost 2 bases, J lost 1 base, and 8 bases lay in between. Germline V gene data show CDR1 as ENHRY and CDR2 as SYGVKD. In nucleotides, the CDR3 is TGTGCCATCAGTGAGGGCAGGGAGAACACTGAAGCTTTCTTT. It yields the protein CAISEGRENTEAFF.

V usage is TRBV5-1 and J usage is TRBJ2-3; 8 nucleotides match TRBD2. There are 15 residues in the CDR3. Per the germline V gene, CDR1 is SGHRS and CDR2 is YFSETQ. V lost 6 bases and J lost 1; bases outside the gene matches: 7. The CDR3 bases are TGCGCCAGCACCCGGGGGGGGGATGGCACAGATACGCAGTATTTT. Amino acids: CASTRGGDGTDTQYF. Full variable domain (remainder filled in from reference TRBV5-1 and TRBJ2-3): KAGVTQTPRYLIKTRGQQVTLSCSPISGHRSVSWYQQTPGQGLQFLFEYFSETQRNKGNFPGRFSGRQFSNSRSEMNVSTLELGDSALYLCASTRGGDGTDTQYFGPGTRLTVL.

This clone came up a few times. The chain is built from TRBV19 and TRBJ1-1, with TRBD1 matching 8 bases. Trimming took 5 bases from V and 5 from J; bases not matched to a gene: 19. The CDR3 totals 18 residues. Germline assignment: CDR1 LNHDA and CDR2 SQIVND (reference sequence). CDR3: CASSPRAQGALSETEAFF. Written as DNA, the CDR3 is TGTGCCAGTAGTCCTAGAGCTCAGGGGGCGTTAAGCGAGACTGAAGCTTTCTTT.